This T cell receptor beta chain was sequenced during a study of a mutant IDH1 vaccine in newly diagnosed glioma. Time point denoted: week 23, last vaccination. Every vaccination contained 300 ug of the mutant IDH1 20-mer peptide and was paired with topical imiquimod. On this clone: Its antigen remains unidentified.

The table came from immunoSEQ multiplex PCR; TCRdb's copy has only in-frame clones and leaves some out. The sample yields around 40,000 clones, approximately 84% seen once. Germline assignment: CDR1 SGHDT and CDR2 YYEEEE. The CDR3 loop spans 12 amino acids. V dropped 3 bases and J dropped 14; count of bases not matched to a gene: 8. The TCR sequence derives from a woman younger than 35 with glioma. Some clones in this sample may be carry-over from other donors' samples. The chain joins TRBV5-6 to TRBJ2-1; 7 bases agree with TRBD1. The starting material was PBMCs, obtained from a glioma patient whose treatment included an IDH1 peptide vaccine. The chain's CDR3 is CASSSYRDREFF. Written as DNA, the CDR3 is TGTGCCAGCAGCTCCTACCGGGACAGAGAGTTCTTC.